Given below is one T cell receptor (beta chain) in context. Its antigen is currently unknown. The data originate from a study of T cells after yellow fever vaccination. Study-wide findings and caveats: The study re-detected most primary-vaccination clones after the booster (about 96% CD4, roughly 90% CD8).

The CDR3 consists of 18 residues. UMIs and a universal primer site were added when TCR cDNA was made by 5'RACE template switching. MiXCR, run by TCRdb on the 5' RACE reads, gives a single entry per CDR3 protein. This table holds 300,000 to 400,000 distinct CDR3 sequences, approximately 9% found once. This clonotype was obtained from a man between 18 and 35 years old who received the YFV17D yellow fever vaccine. The material sequenced was PBMCs, taken on the day of the first yellow fever vaccination. J is TRBJ2-3 and V is TRBV12-3 or TRBV12-4; 12 nucleotides match TRBD2. The CDR3 DNA sequence: TGTACCATCAGTCGCGACTGGGCTAGCGGGGGGGCTACAGATACGCAGTATTTT. It specifies CTISRDWASGGATDTQYF.